The following is a T cell receptor (beta chain) sequence with its context. This table comes from immunoSEQ multiplex PCR, and its TCRdb copy is limited to in-frame clones, with some not included. The sample contains 550,000 to 700,000 clones, 55% to 85% of which appear only once. V was trimmed by 4 bases and J by 1 base, leaving 11 bases between them. Germline V gene data show CDR1 as SGHRS and CDR2 as YFSETQ. This CDR3 comprises 14 residues. The data were obtained in a study of shared clonotypes between healthy human individuals. V is TRBV5-1 and J is TRBJ1-1; TRBD1 might be the D (5 bases). The sequence was obtained from a woman between 25 and 40 years old in good health. Material: memory CD4+ T cells sorted from blood. Subset meaning: CD45RA-negative fraction. CDR3 in amino acids: CASSQGPPNTEAFF. In nucleotides, the CDR3 is TGCGCCAGCAGCCAGGGACCGCCGAACACTGAAGCTTTCTTT.